The rows below give T cell receptor beta chains drawn from one sample of a study of brain T cells in children with intractable seizures. The data were produced by immunoSEQ multiplex PCR, yet TCRdb's version contains in-frame clones alone and is incomplete. The repertoire includes 100,000 to 120,000 clones, approximately 94% of them detected once, and 3.8% sits in the top ten. The sequencing here drew on peripheral blood, taken at surgery. The receptors originated from a boy under three years old with hemimegalencephaly and intractable seizures. Each CDR3 is given with its conserved first and last residue. Each record gives: clone size, V gene, J gene, D gene, CDR3 protein, CDR3 DNA. The D gene is left open where the match is weak. Clone size is shown for a subset of rows, as once, few, many or a class of expanded clone.

clone_size: few
v_call: TRBV4-2
j_call: TRBJ2-7
d_call: TRBD2
cdr3_aa: CASSQDKLAGDASYEQYF
cdr3_nt: TGTGCCAGCAGCCAAGATAAACTAGCGGGAGATGCGTCCTACGAGCAGTACTTC

clone_size: -
v_call: TRBV4-1
j_call: TRBJ1-2
d_call: -
cdr3_aa: CASSQGRHFYGYTF
cdr3_nt: TGCGCCAGCAGCCAAGGTCGTCACTTCTATGGCTACACCTTC

clone_size: few
v_call: TRBV5-4
j_call: TRBJ1-6
d_call: -
cdr3_aa: CASSGTVNSPLHF
cdr3_nt: TGTGCCAGCAGCGGGACGGTGAATTCACCCCTCCACTTT

clone_size: -
v_call: TRBV28
j_call: TRBJ1-1
d_call: -
cdr3_aa: CASSLPGTLNTEAFF
cdr3_nt: TGTGCCAGCAGTCTCCCCGGGACATTGAACACTGAAGCTTTCTTT

clone_size: -
v_call: TRBV9
j_call: TRBJ2-1
d_call: TRBD2
cdr3_aa: CASSVKAGVSYNEQFF
cdr3_nt: TGTGCCAGCAGCGTAAAAGCGGGAGTCTCTTACAATGAGCAGTTCTTC

clone_size: -
v_call: TRBV3-1/TRBV3-2
j_call: TRBJ2-7
d_call: -
cdr3_aa: CASSQTTEQYF
cdr3_nt: TGTGCCAGCAGCCAAACGACCGAGCAGTACTTC

clone_size: -
v_call: TRBV27
j_call: TRBJ2-7
d_call: -
cdr3_aa: CASSPRRGPYEQYF
cdr3_nt: TGTGCCAGCAGCCCTCGGCGAGGGCCCTACGAGCAGTACTTC

clone_size: -
v_call: TRBV25-1
j_call: TRBJ2-7
d_call: -
cdr3_aa: CASSRRGSPLYEQYF
cdr3_nt: TGTGCCAGCAGTCGGAGGGGCAGTCCCCTTTACGAGCAGTACTTC

clone_size: -
v_call: TRBV6-5
j_call: TRBJ1-1
d_call: TRBD1
cdr3_aa: CASRQGANTEAFF
cdr3_nt: TGTGCCAGCAGGCAGGGGGCAAACACTGAAGCTTTCTTT

clone_size: -
v_call: TRBV5-3
j_call: TRBJ1-2
d_call: -
cdr3_aa: CARSLEWGNYGYTF
cdr3_nt: TGTGCCAGAAGCTTGGAATGGGGGAACTATGGCTACACCTTC

clone_size: -
v_call: TRBV6-5
j_call: TRBJ1-5
d_call: -
cdr3_aa: CASRSLSNQPQHF
cdr3_nt: TGTGCCAGCAGGAGTCTTAGCAATCAGCCCCAGCATTTT

clone_size: -
v_call: TRBV4-1
j_call: TRBJ2-7
d_call: -
cdr3_aa: CASSQDPRGSVPYEQYF
cdr3_nt: TGCGCCAGCAGCCAAGACCCCAGGGGTAGCGTTCCGTACGAGCAGTACTTC

clone_size: -
v_call: TRBV15
j_call: TRBJ2-1
d_call: -
cdr3_aa: CATSRDHHEQFF
cdr3_nt: TGTGCCACCAGCAGAGATCACCATGAGCAGTTCTTC

clone_size: -
v_call: TRBV14
j_call: TRBJ1-2
d_call: TRBD1
cdr3_aa: CASSDRGLYGYTF
cdr3_nt: TGTGCCAGCAGCGACAGGGGTCTCTATGGCTACACCTTC

clone_size: once
v_call: TRBV5-4
j_call: TRBJ1-2
d_call: -
cdr3_aa: CASSLGRFDGYTF
cdr3_nt: TGTGCCAGCAGCTTAGGCCGGTTCGATGGCTACACCTTC

clone_size: -
v_call: TRBV11-3
j_call: TRBJ2-5
d_call: TRBD2
cdr3_aa: CASSLGGGVETQYF
cdr3_nt: TGTGCCAGCAGCTTAGGGGGGGGAGTTGAGACCCAGTACTTC

clone_size: once
v_call: TRBV7-3
j_call: TRBJ2-2
d_call: -
cdr3_aa: CASSLVQSNTGELFF
cdr3_nt: TGTGCCAGCAGCTTAGTCCAGTCGAACACCGGGGAGCTGTTTTTT

clone_size: few
v_call: TRBV7-9
j_call: TRBJ1-2
d_call: -
cdr3_aa: CASSFISYGYTF
cdr3_nt: TGTGCCAGCAGCTTTATCAGCTATGGCTACACCTTC

clone_size: -
v_call: TRBV7-9
j_call: TRBJ2-5
d_call: TRBD2
cdr3_aa: CASTLGAGGVQETQYF
cdr3_nt: TGTGCCAGCACCCTGGGGGCGGGAGGGGTCCAAGAGACCCAGTACTTC

clone_size: -
v_call: TRBV5-6
j_call: TRBJ2-7
d_call: TRBD2
cdr3_aa: CASSPWGGRSYEQYF
cdr3_nt: TGTGCCAGCAGCCCATGGGGCGGGAGATCCTACGAGCAGTACTTC

clone_size: -
v_call: TRBV6-5
j_call: TRBJ1-6
d_call: -
cdr3_aa: CASSFRDLVSPLHF
cdr3_nt: TGTGCCAGCAGTTTCCGGGATTTAGTTTCACCCCTCCACTTT

clone_size: -
v_call: TRBV9
j_call: TRBJ2-1
d_call: TRBD2
cdr3_aa: CASSEGPSGYNEQFF
cdr3_nt: TGTGCCAGCAGCGAGGGTCCTAGCGGATACAATGAGCAGTTCTTC